This T cell receptor beta chain was retrieved from a study of tumor and adjacent non-tumor tissue in lung cancer. The wider study: There were some 11 adenocarcinoma, a couple of squamous cell carcinoma and 1 small cell lung cancer cases.

The CDR3 spans 14 residues. Germline lookup yields CDR1 WNHNN and CDR2 SYGVQD (reference sequence). V lost 7 bases to trimming and J lost 4 bases, with 13 bases between them. TCRbeta libraries were built with three rounds of nested PCR, modified from ARM-PCR. MiXCR, run by TCRdb on the multiplex PCR reads, gives a single entry per CDR3 protein. Found here are tens of thousands of distinct CDR3 sequences, roughly three fifths of them singletons; the top ten hold over 15%. In this sample, this clonotype turned up many times. The template was RNA from unsorted bulk tissue. More than 3 cm separated this lung sample from the edge of the tumor.

The sample taken for sequencing was distant non-tumor lung tissue. The J gene is TRBJ1-4, the V gene TRBV10-1; D is unclear. The sequence was obtained from a woman in her thirties or forties with non-small cell lung cancer. CDR3 loop: CASKILQSNEKLFF. CDR3 coding DNA: TGCGCCAGCAAGATTTTGCAGAGTAATGAAAAACTGTTTTTT.